Following are 15 T cell receptor beta chains from one sample sequenced in a study of blood T cell repertoires in COVID-19 (dated by TCRdb to the early 2020s). Receptor amplification or capture employed the immunoSEQ multiplex PCR assay. TCRdb re-hosts the immuneACCESS table, in-frame sequences only. Its copies lack some clones; in the studies checked, an unresolved V gene accounts for under half of them, and the cause for the rest is not known. Counted in this sample were over 200,000 clones; 85% to 90% of them appeared once. The top ten clones comprise approximately 6.1% of the sample. Input material: peripheral blood. All receptors come from a man older than 75 with acute or convalescent COVID-19.

The chain carries TRBV29-1 and TRBJ1-3; D possibly corresponds to TRBD1 (6 bases). Trimming removed 3 bases from V and 2 bases from J, with 8 bases in between. The CDR3 covers 13 residues. Germline assignment: CDR1 SQVTM and CDR2 ANQGSEA. The chain's CDR3 is CSVERGTGNTIYF. DNA for the CDR3: TGCAGCGTTGAGAGGGGGACTGGAAACACCATATATTTT.

The chain employs TRBV11-2 and TRBJ2-5, with TRBD1 identical over 10 bases. Unmatched junction bases numbered 22, after V lost 8 bases and J lost 7 bases. Germline CDR1 reads SGHAT; CDR2 reads FQNNGV. The CDR3 is 18 residues long. The CDR3: CASGLPGQGTIKGVTQYF. Written as DNA, the CDR3 is TGTGCCAGCGGACTACCGGGACAGGGGACCATTAAAGGTGTGACCCAGTACTTC.

The V call is TRBV12-3 or TRBV12-4, the J call TRBJ1-1; TRBD1 might be the D (5 bases). CDR3 length: 12 residues. Between the trimmed V and J ends, which lost 0 bases and 10 bases, there was a span of 9 bases. The CDR3 bases are TGTGCCAGCAGTTTAGCGGGGCTGGGAGCTTTCTTT. Translating it yields CASSLAGLGAFF.

The rearrangement joins TRBV23-1 to TRBJ1-1, with D unresolved. TRBV23-1 is filed as an ORF, its function uncertain. V gave up 0 bases and J gave up 1 base, with 12 bases separating them. The CDR3 totals 16 residues. This CDR3 reads CASSQSAGKGNTEAFF. DNA for the CDR3: TGCGCCAGCAGTCAATCGGCAGGAAAAGGGAACACTGAAGCTTTCTTT.

This clone has a single count. The chain joins TRBV7-9 to TRBJ1-5; 7 bases map to TRBD1. From germline, CDR1 is SEHNR and CDR2 FQNEAQ (reference sequence). The CDR3 has 15 residues. Trimming at V came to 3 bases and at J to 1 base, leaving 3 bases not matched to a gene. In DNA, the CDR3 is TGTGCCAGCAGCTTCACAGGGGCCAGCAATCAGCCCCAGCATTTT. This sequence encodes CASSFTGASNQPQHF.

The CDR3 spells CASLASNQPQHF. The CDR3 DNA sequence: TGTGCCAGCCTAGCTAGCAATCAGCCCCAGCATTTT. This sequence joins TRBV6-5 and TRBJ1-5; the D is unclear. The germline V and J ends were trimmed by 8 bases and 0 bases, with 5 bases remaining between them. This CDR3 contains 12 residues. Looked up from germline, CDR1 is MNHEY and CDR2 is SVGAGI.

This clone was recorded a few times. The V call is TRBV5-1, the J call TRBJ1-6; D is unresolved. The CDR3 sequence is 15 residues long. V lost 4 bases and J 7 bases, leaving 15 bases between the germline ends. Germline V gene lookup returns CDR1 SGHRS and CDR2 YFSETQ. CDR3 nucleotide sequence: TGCGCCAGCAGCCGGGCCCCGGGAGGGAATTCACCCCTCCACTTT. This gives the protein CASSRAPGGNSPLHF.

The chain couples TRBV7-6 to TRBJ2-5; tentatively, D is TRBD2 (6 bases). V gave up 5 bases and J gave up 2 bases, with 9 bases separating them. The CDR3 spans 13 residues. Germline V gene sequence: CDR1 SGHVS, CDR2 FNYEAQ. The CDR3 DNA sequence: TGTGCCAGCAGCCGAGGACTACAAGAGACCCAGTACTTC. Its protein product is CASSRGLQETQYF.

This rearrangement joins TRBV5-1 to TRBJ2-2; 11 positions match TRBD2. There are 15 residues in the CDR3. Germline CDR1 is SGHRS and CDR2 is YFSETQ. With 3 bases clipped from V and 4 bases from J, the junction kept 2 bases outside the gene matches. CDR3 amino acids: CASSSGLAVTGELFF. The CDR3 DNA sequence: TGCGCCAGCAGCTCGGGACTAGCGGTCACCGGGGAGCTGTTTTTT.

This rearrangement joins TRBV27 to TRBJ2-1; 10 bases are a match to TRBD2. Germline V gene sequence: CDR1 MNHEY, CDR2 SMNVEV (reference sequence). The CDR3 totals 14 residues. Unmatched junction bases numbered 1, after V lost 3 bases and J lost 5 bases. The CDR3 loop is CASSLGLANNEQFF. The CDR3 DNA reads as TGTGCCAGCAGTTTGGGACTAGCGAACAATGAGCAGTTCTTC.

The rearrangement joins TRBV11-2 to TRBJ2-1; D remains ambiguous. Germline V CDR1 and CDR2: SGHAT, FQNNGV. The CDR3 length is 11 residues. V was pared by 8 bases and J by 4 bases, with 6 bases between. The CDR3 here is CASEEYNEQFF. The CDR3, as DNA: TGTGCCAGCGAGGAATACAATGAGCAGTTCTTC.

The V and J genes are TRBV18 and TRBJ2-3, with 14 positions matching TRBD2. Germline trimming cut 3 bases from V and 3 bases from J; bases unmatched to any gene: 5. Per germline, CDR1 KGHSH and CDR2 LQKENI. This CDR3 is 17 amino acids long. The CDR3 here is CASSPRGLAGGTDTQYF. The CDR3 nucleotides read TGTGCCAGCTCACCCCGCGGACTAGCGGGAGGAACAGATACGCAGTATTTT.

The chain uses TRBV30 and TRBJ2-3; 11 positions match TRBD2. This CDR3 is built from 16 residues. Germline V gene sequence: CDR1 GTSNPN, CDR2 SVGIG (reference sequence). J lost 0 bases, V lost 1 base, and 3 bases had no gene match. The CDR3 loop reads CAWSDGTSGSTDTQYF. In DNA, the CDR3 is TGTGCCTGGAGTGACGGGACTAGCGGTAGCACAGATACGCAGTATTTT.

In DNA, the CDR3 is TGTGCCAGCAGTCAAGACGACAGGAATAATCAGCCCCAGCATTTT. As protein: CASSQDDRNNQPQHF. The chain carries TRBV2 and TRBJ1-5; D may be TRBD1 (6 bases). CDR1 and CDR2 from the germline V gene are SNHLY and FYNNEI. V shed 5 bases and J shed 4 bases, with 15 bases lying between them. The CDR3 is 15 amino acids.

V gene TRBV7-9 combines with J gene TRBJ1-4; TRBD1 matches 9 bases. Germline CDR1 SEHNR, CDR2 FQNEAQ (reference sequence). This CDR3 is built from 14 residues. Trimming removed 5 bases from V and 8 bases from J; junction bases left unmatched: 6. The CDR3 sequence is CASSAGQGNEKLFF. The CDR3 DNA follows: TGTGCCAGCAGCGCCGGACAGGGGAACGAAAAACTGTTTTTT.